The 30 T cell receptor beta chains listed next were all sequenced from one sample in a study of vaccination effects on CD4 cells after COVID-19. With 10 days of culture completed, CD4+ T cells were isolated. These receptors' antigens are unknown. Data came from immunoSEQ multiplex PCR; TCRdb stores just in-frame clones and leaves some out. Here the sample spans tens of thousands of clones, 72% being singletons. The material sequenced was CD4+ T cells from PBMCs cultured without peptide, taken before COVID-19 vaccination. The receptors derive from a human donor who had a prior SARS-CoV-2 infection.

The gene calls are TRBV2 and TRBJ2-7, with a possible D match to TRBD2 (6 bases). Germline-derived CDR1 and CDR2 are SNHLY and FYNNEI. Deletions cut 3 bases from V and 0 bases from J, with 18 bases between. The CDR3 length is 17 residues. The CDR3 spells CASSELASALSSYEQYF. The CDR3 DNA reads TGTGCCAGCAGTGAGTTAGCTAGCGCCCTTAGCTCCTACGAGCAGTACTTC.

The V call is TRBV5-1, the J call TRBJ2-1; no reliable D call. Trimming shortened V by 5 bases and J by 1 base, and 10 bases separated the two germline ends. Germline CDR1 is SGHRS and CDR2 is YFSETQ. The CDR3 is 14 amino acids. CDR3 coding DNA: TGCGCCAGCAGAGGTACAGCTTCCTACAATGAGCAGTTCTTC. Translated, it gives CASRGTASYNEQFF.

The rearrangement uses TRBV18 and TRBJ2-1, with 7 bases that match TRBD1. J gave up 0 bases and V 3 bases, and 5 bases lay outside the gene matches. CDR1 KGHSH and CDR2 LQKENI come from the germline V gene. This CDR3 contains 16 residues. The CDR3 DNA follows: TGTGCCAGCTCACCCGGACAGGACCGCTCCTACAATGAGCAGTTCTTC. It yields the protein CASSPGQDRSYNEQFF.

In the case of this clone: At one of its ends the junction is not consistent with the germline gene, which may arise from a read error. The chain couples TRBV6-5 to TRBJ1-1; a weak D match, TRBD1 (5 bases). Germline V gene data show CDR1 as MNHEY and CDR2 as SVGAGI. This CDR3 is built from 14 residues. The CDR3 is CASSYEWQPGVSLF. The CDR3 region has the DNA TGTGCCAGCAGTTACGAGTGGCAGCCGGGGGTTTCACTCTTT.

The chain employs TRBV18 and TRBJ1-5; D ambiguous. This CDR3 is 16 amino acids long. Germline V gives CDR1 KGHSH, CDR2 LQKENI. Trimming took off 3 bases at V and 7 bases at J, with 19 bases between the two ends. CDR3 in DNA: TGTGCCAGCTCACCGAAAATGGGAGAGGTGGGGCAGCCCCAGCATTTT. Protein product: CASSPKMGEVGQPQHF.

This clone was seen more than once but under ten times. DNA for the CDR3: TGCAGCGTTGAGTTACTCAGGGGGAACACTGAAGCTTTCTTT. Protein: CSVELLRGNTEAFF. V gene TRBV29-1 combines with J gene TRBJ1-1; D is possibly TRBD1 (6 bases). Trimming cost V 3 bases and J 1 base, with 12 bases left between them. The CDR3 length is 14 residues. Per the germline V gene, CDR1 is SQVTM and CDR2 is ANQGSEA.

V and J are TRBV28 and TRBJ1-4; a possible D gene is TRBD1 (6 bases). Trimming left V 3 bases short and J 8 bases short, with 13 bases between. The CDR3 spans 14 residues. CDR1 and CDR2 (germline): MDHEN, SYDVKM. CDR3 sequence: CASSLGGGSEKLFF. The CDR3 coding sequence is TGTGCCAGCAGTTTGGGAGGGGGGTCCGAAAAACTGTTTTTT.

This chain joins TRBV18 and TRBJ2-2, with D uncertain. Germline loops: CDR1 KGHSH, CDR2 LQKENI. V was trimmed by 3 bases and J by 5 bases, leaving 10 bases between them. This CDR3 is 14 amino acids long. CDR3: CASSPLAGTGELFF. CDR3 in DNA: TGTGCCAGCTCACCTCTCGCAGGAACCGGGGAGCTGTTTTTT.

The rearrangement links TRBV19 to TRBJ2-2; tentative D call: TRBD2 (5 bases). This CDR3 contains 15 residues. Trimming pared 8 bases from V and 3 bases from J, leaving 16 bases between. Germline CDR1 and CDR2: LNHDA and SQIVND (reference sequence). This chain's CDR3 is CASQVEDSYTGELFF. The CDR3 DNA is TGTGCCAGTCAAGTGGAGGACTCATACACCGGGGAGCTGTTTTTT.

The chain carries TRBV19 and TRBJ2-2; 8 bases agree with TRBD2. The germline gives CDR1 LNHDA, CDR2 SQIVND (reference sequence). The CDR3 is 15 amino acids. The CDR3 here is CATKAGAVDTGELFF. As DNA, the CDR3 is TGTGCGACTAAAGCGGGAGCGGTCGACACCGGGGAGCTGTTTTTT.

V and J are TRBV18 and TRBJ1-1; D is ambiguous. There are 15 residues in the CDR3. The germline CDR1 and CDR2 sequences are KGHSH and LQKENI. Trimming took off 6 bases at V and 1 base at J, with 15 bases between the two ends. For the CDR3, the DNA is TGTGCCAGCTCCCGCTGGGGAGGCGAGAACACTGAAGCTTTCTTT. Encoded protein: CASSRWGGENTEAFF.

The chain couples TRBV3-1 (or the pseudogene TRBV3-2) to TRBJ2-7; TRBD2 might be the D (6 bases). The ends were cut back, 1 base at V and 7 bases at J, with 8 bases in the middle. CDR1 LGHDT and CDR2 YNNKEL come from the germline V gene (reference sequence). The CDR3 length is 12 residues. The CDR3 DNA is TGTGCCAGCAGCCAAGGGGCGGGAGAGCAGTACTTC. It yields the protein CASSQGAGEQYF.

This rearrangement joins TRBV10-2 to TRBJ2-7; D is undetermined. V gave up 8 bases and J gave up 6 bases, with 17 bases separating them. The CDR3 runs to 13 residues. The germline V gene encodes CDR1 WSHSY and CDR2 SAAADI. CDR3 sequence (DNA): TGCGCCAGCTCAGACTCTAGGGTGGGCGAGCAGTACTTC. Its protein product is CASSDSRVGEQYF.

This clone was detected only a few times. The rearrangement joins TRBV5-1 to TRBJ2-3; D possibly corresponds to TRBD2 (5 bases). The CDR3 spans 13 residues. Trimming removed 5 bases at V and 1 base at J, with 8 bases between. The germline CDR1 and CDR2 sequences are SGHRS and YFSETQ. The CDR3 sequence is CASRGEGTDTQYF. DNA for the CDR3: TGCGCCAGCAGGGGAGAGGGCACAGATACGCAGTATTTT.

The chain has TRBV5-8 and TRBJ2-7, with D hard to call. CDR3 length: 14 residues. V lost 0 bases, J lost 3 bases, and 10 bases lay in between. CDR1 is SGHTS, CDR2 YDEGEE, per germline. CDR3 loop: CASSLARKIYEQYF. The CDR3 bases are TGTGCCAGCAGCTTGGCCAGGAAGATCTACGAGCAGTACTTC.

The chain joins TRBV6-2 or TRBV6-3 to TRBJ2-5; 12 bases map to TRBD2. The germline V gene encodes CDR1 MNHEY and CDR2 SVGEGT. The CDR3 sequence is 16 residues long. Germline trimming cut 5 bases from V and 5 bases from J; bases unmatched to any gene: 9. CDR3 residues: CASSRGLAGSWETQYF. The CDR3 nucleotides read TGTGCCAGCAGTCGTGGACTAGCGGGATCTTGGGAGACCCAGTACTTC.

The chain employs TRBV3-1 (or the pseudogene TRBV3-2) and TRBJ2-7, with 7 bases that match TRBD2. Germline-derived CDR1 and CDR2 are LGHDT and YNNKEL (reference sequence). The CDR3 totals 15 residues. Trimming took 2 bases from V and 3 from J; bases not matched to a gene: 7. The CDR3 sequence: CASSQPGGPNYEQYF. CDR3 in DNA: TGTGCCAGCAGCCAACCGGGGGGACCTAACTACGAGCAGTACTTC.

The rearrangement uses TRBV29-1 and TRBJ2-5; D gene uncertain. Germline V gene data show CDR1 as SQVTM and CDR2 as ANQGSEA. V dropped 7 bases and J dropped 2 bases, with 8 bases sitting between them. The CDR3 runs to 11 residues. CDR3 sequence (DNA): TGCAGCGCCCTACTGCAAGAGACCCAGTACTTC. Its protein product is CSALLQETQYF.

This clone showed up just a few times. V usage is TRBV10-3 and J usage is TRBJ1-2; D unresolved. CDR3 length: 13 residues. Germline-derived CDR1 and CDR2 are ENHRY and SYGVKD. Trimming pared 3 bases from V and 5 bases from J, leaving 10 bases between. In DNA form, the CDR3 reads TGTGCCATCAGTGAAGGGCAGGATTATGGCTACACCTTC. Its protein product is CAISEGQDYGYTF.

The J gene is TRBJ2-5, the V gene TRBV7-2; D is unclear. CDR1 and CDR2 from the germline V gene are SGHTA and FQGNSA. The V and J ends lost 3 bases and 1 base respectively, with 9 bases between them. This CDR3 region has 14 residues. The CDR3 DNA reads as TGTGCCAGCAGCTTTAGTCAGATCCAAGAGACCCAGTACTTC. Translation: CASSFSQIQETQYF. The complete variable domain, with remaining parts taken from reference TRBV7-2 and TRBJ2-5, reads GAGVSQSPSNKVTEKGKDVELRCDPISGHTALYWYRQSLGQGLEFLIYFQGNSAPDKSGLPSDRFSAERTGGSVSTLTIQRTQQEDSAVYLCASSFSQIQETQYFGPGTRLLVL.

The chain employs TRBV3-1 (or the pseudogene TRBV3-2) and TRBJ2-2, with D uncertain. Germline V gene lookup returns CDR1 LGHDT and CDR2 YNNKEL (reference sequence). V was trimmed by 3 bases and J by 3 bases, leaving 14 bases between them. This CDR3 has 16 amino acids. CDR3 loop: CASSQGFGVYTGELFF. The CDR3 bases are TGTGCCAGCAGCCAGGGATTTGGGGTATACACCGGGGAGCTGTTTTTT.

The rearrangement joins TRBV3-1 (or the pseudogene TRBV3-2) to TRBJ2-7; D is perhaps TRBD2 (5 bases). The ends were cut back, 4 bases at V and 7 bases at J, with 14 bases in the middle. Germline V lookup: CDR1 LGHDT, CDR2 YNNKEL (reference sequence). The CDR3 extends over 13 amino acids. CDR3 sequence reads: CASSPSIAREQYF. The CDR3 nucleotides read TGTGCCAGCAGCCCCTCCATAGCGCGGGAGCAGTACTTC.

This chain connects TRBV12-5 to TRBJ2-1; either TRBD1 or TRBD2 may fit D (6 bases each). Trimming removed 2 bases from V and 9 bases from J, with 14 bases in between. Germline V lookup: CDR1 LGHNT, CDR2 FRNRAP. This CDR3 contains 14 residues. In nucleotides, the CDR3 is TGTGCTAGTGGTTTGAAGTTGGGGGGCGTTGAGCAGTTCTTC. Its translation: CASGLKLGGVEQFF.

V usage is TRBV5-6 and J usage is TRBJ1-3, with a weak D call TRBD1 (5 bases). Germline assignment: CDR1 SGHDT and CDR2 YYEEEE. The CDR3 is 15 amino acids. The ends were cut back, 1 base at V and 2 bases at J, with 10 bases in the middle. CDR3: CASSLIGVPGNTIYF. CDR3 sequence (DNA): TGTGCCAGCAGCTTGATAGGGGTACCTGGAAACACCATATATTTT. Full variable domain (remainder filled in from reference TRBV5-6 and TRBJ1-3): DAGVTQSPTHLIKTRGQQVTLRCSPKSGHDTVSWYQQALGQGPQFIFQYYEEEERQRGNFPDRFSGHQFPNYSSELNVNALLLGDSALYLCASSLIGVPGNTIYFGEGSWLTVV.

V and J are TRBV7-2 and TRBJ1-2, with 9 bases matching TRBD1. This CDR3 contains 15 residues. Unmatched junction bases numbered 7, after V lost 5 bases and J lost 3 bases. Germline V gene lookup returns CDR1 SGHTA and CDR2 FQGNSA. The CDR3 DNA sequence: TGTGCCAGCAGCAGACCGGGACAGGGACACTATGGCTACACCTTC. Translating it yields CASSRPGQGHYGYTF.

The rearrangement links TRBV27 to TRBJ2-1; 12 bases map to TRBD2. Germline CDR1 MNHEY, CDR2 SMNVEV (reference sequence). The CDR3 sequence is 16 residues long. The J segment lost 7 bases and the V segment lost 2 bases, leaving 6 bases of the junction unmatched. The CDR3 DNA follows: TGTGCCAGCAGTTTACTAGCGGGAGGGCCGTGGAATGAGCAGTTCTTC. Its protein product is CASSLLAGGPWNEQFF.

V gene TRBV11-3 combines with J gene TRBJ2-7, with D possibly called TRBD1 or TRBD2 (5 bases each). CDR3 length: 13 residues. CDR1 SGHNT and CDR2 YENEEA come from the germline V gene. V was pared by 5 bases and J by 1 base, with 9 bases between. The CDR3 here is CASSRDASYEQYF. CDR3 bases: TGTGCCAGCAGCCGGGACGCGTCCTACGAGCAGTACTTC. Full variable domain (outside the CDR3, taken from reference TRBV11-3 and TRBJ2-7): EAGVVQSPRYKIIEKKQPVAFWCNPISGHNTLYWYLQNLGQGPELLIRYENEEAVDDSQLPKDRFSAERLKGVDSTLKIQPAELGDSAVYLCASSRDASYEQYFGPGTRLTVT.

This clone was recorded once. The rearrangement links TRBV18 to TRBJ2-1; the D gene could be TRBD1 or TRBD2 (5 bases each). The CDR3 is made up of 14 amino acids. Germline-derived CDR1 and CDR2 are KGHSH and LQKENI. V was shortened by 5 bases and J by 2 bases, with 10 bases between the two germline ends. CDR3 sequence reads: CASSEGNTYNEQFF. CDR3 DNA: TGTGCCAGCTCAGAGGGGAACACCTACAATGAGCAGTTCTTC.

This chain joins TRBV13 and TRBJ1-1; D gene uncertain. Germline CDR1 and CDR2: PRHDT and FYEKMQ (reference sequence). The V and J ends lost 1 base and 1 base respectively, with 10 bases between them. The CDR3 loop spans 15 amino acids. The CDR3 spells CASSLEGNWNTEAFF. For the CDR3, the DNA is TGTGCCAGCAGCTTAGAGGGTAATTGGAACACTGAAGCTTTCTTT.

The CDR3 protein is CASSGGGGSFTDTQYF. The CDR3 DNA reads TGTGCCAGCAGTGGAGGGGGAGGGTCGTTCACAGATACGCAGTATTTT. This rearrangement joins TRBV28 to TRBJ2-3, with D possibly matching TRBD2 (7 bases). Per germline, CDR1 MDHEN and CDR2 SYDVKM. With 5 bases removed from V and 2 bases from J, the gap between germline ends came to 17 bases. There are 16 residues in the CDR3.